Listed below are T cell receptor beta chains from one sample, sequenced in a study of cytomegalovirus exposure and HLA in healthy donors. The method was immunoSEQ multiplex PCR; TCRdb's version includes in-frame clones alone and lacks a portion of them. The sample shows 70,000 to 100,000 clones, about 68% of them seen only once. What was sequenced was PBMCs. The receptors were gathered from a woman between 50 and 59 years old in good health and CMV-seropositive. CDR3s include the opening cysteine and the closing phenylalanine or tryptophan. Each record gives: J gene, V gene, clone size, D gene, CDR3 DNA, CDR3 protein. The D gene is left open where the match is weak. Where a row states a size, it is once, few, many or the class of an expanded clone; other rows omit it.

>TRBJ1-2|TRBV6-5|.|.
TGTGCCAGCAGTTACGGGCGGGATCAGAACTATGGCTACACCTTC
CASSYGRDQNYGYTF
>TRBJ2-5|TRBV5-4|.|TRBD2
TGTGCCAGCAGCTTGGGACTAGCGGGGGGCCCGCAAGAGACCCAGTACTTC
CASSLGLAGGPQETQYF
>TRBJ1-5|TRBV7-9|.|TRBD1
TGTTCCAGCAGCTCGGGACAGGGGACTACGGGCAATCAGCCCCAGCATTTT
CSSSSGQGTTGNQPQHF
>TRBJ2-2|TRBV2|.|.
TGTGCCAGCAGTGAAGATTCGTCCAGGGTCAACACCGGGGAGCTGTTTTTT
CASSEDSSRVNTGELFF
>TRBJ1-5|TRBV9|.|TRBD1
TGTGCCAGCAGCGACCGGGACAGTGGTCAGCCCCAGCATTTT
CASSDRDSGQPQHF
>TRBJ1-2|TRBV5-1|few|.
TGCGCCAGCAGCTTGGAAGGGCAGGGATCTGGCTACACCTTC
CASSLEGQGSGYTF
>TRBJ2-3|TRBV9|.|TRBD2
TGTGCCAGCAGCGTGGATCGCGGGGGGGCGACAGATACGCAGTATTTT
CASSVDRGGATDTQYF
>TRBJ1-1|TRBV30|.|.
TGTGCCTGGAGCCATAACACTGAAGCTTTCTTT
CAWSHNTEAFF
>TRBJ1-1|TRBV19|.|.
TGTGCCAGCCTAGAGAGGGGGAGATGGACTGAAGCTTTCTTT
CASLERGRWTEAFF
>TRBJ2-1|TRBV14|.|TRBD1
TGTGCCAGCAGCCAGCAGGGGGCGGTTGAGCAGTTCTTC
CASSQQGAVEQFF
>TRBJ1-1|TRBV2|few|TRBD1
TGTGCGAAAGGAGGGGGCGGGGCTGAAGCTTTCTTT
CAKGGGGAEAFF
>TRBJ2-5|TRBV7-2|.|TRBD2
TGTGCCAGCAGCACACGAGTGGCGGGGGGGCGAGAGACCCAGTACTTC
CASSTRVAGGRETQYF
>TRBJ2-6|TRBV5-6|.|.
TGTGCCAGCAGCTTGGTCGGGGGCTCTGGGGCCAACGTCCTGACTTTC
CASSLVGGSGANVLTF
>TRBJ2-3|TRBV5-1|.|TRBD1
TGCGCCAGCAGCTTGGGGCCCGGACAGGAGACGGGAGATACGCAGTATTTT
CASSLGPGQETGDTQYF
>TRBJ1-3|TRBV9|.|.
TGTGCCAGCAAAGGGGAAGGTCCCCTCTCTGGAAACACCATATATTTT
CASKGEGPLSGNTIYF
>TRBJ2-3|TRBV4-1|.|TRBD2
TGCGCCAGCAGCCCCCCCAGCGGGGGGGATGGGGATACGCAGTATTTT
CASSPPSGGDGDTQYF
>TRBJ2-1|TRBV5-1|.|.
TGCGCCAGCAGGAGTTACAATGAGCAGTTCTTC
CASRSYNEQFF
>TRBJ2-2|TRBV6-1|.|TRBD1
TGTGCCAGCAGCTCCCGGGACAGGGGTACCGGGGAGCTGTTTTTT
CASSSRDRGTGELFF
>TRBJ1-6|TRBV6-6|.|.
TGTGCCAGCATGGTGGGGCTGGGGAATTCACCCCTCCACTTT
CASMVGLGNSPLHF
>TRBJ2-5|TRBV5-4|few|TRBD2
TGTGCCAGCAGCAACGTCCCCGGGACTAAGATTATCGAGACCCAGTACTTC
CASSNVPGTKIIETQYF
>TRBJ2-5|TRBV30|.|TRBD2
TGTGCCTGGACAGCTAGCGGAGGTCTCCAAGAGACCCAGTACTTC
CAWTASGGLQETQYF
>TRBJ2-7|TRBV7-9|.|.
TGTGCCAGCAGCTTAGAAGGGGACTACGAGCAGTACTTC
CASSLEGDYEQYF
>TRBJ1-2|TRBV7-9|once|.
TGTGCCAGCAGCTTAGTAGGGGGTAATACCGGCTACACCTTC
CASSLVGGNTGYTF
>TRBJ1-2|TRBV9|.|TRBD1
TGTGCCAGCAGCGCCACAGGGGGCGCGAGGGTAGCTACGGGAGGCTACACCTTC
CASSATGGARVATGGYTF
>TRBJ1-1|TRBV28|.|TRBD1
TGTGCCAGCGGAGGGACAGGGGGCACTGAAGCTTTCTTT
CASGGTGGTEAFF
>TRBJ2-3|TRBV28|.|TRBD1
TGTGCCAGCGGCCTGACAGGGACCACAGATACGCAGTATTTT
CASGLTGTTDTQYF
>TRBJ2-7|TRBV19|few|TRBD2
TGTGCCAGTAGTATAGATCGGGCTAGCGGGGGGCCCTACGAGCAGTACTTC
CASSIDRASGGPYEQYF
>TRBJ2-3|TRBV7-9|.|TRBD2
TGTGCCAGCAGCCCGCCGGGACTAGCGAGGAACACAGATACGCAGTATTTT
CASSPPGLARNTDTQYF
>TRBJ2-6|TRBV30|.|.
TGTGCCTGGGGTACAGGGAGAACTGGGGCCAACGTCCTGACTTTC
CAWGTGRTGANVLTF
>TRBJ2-5|TRBV7-3|few|TRBD2
TGTGCCAGCAGCTTATTCGCGGGGGGTCAAAAAGAGACCCAGTACTTC
CASSLFAGGQKETQYF
>TRBJ1-1|TRBV9|.|.
TGTGCCAGCAGCGGACGGGAGGGGCTCAGTACTGAAGCTTTCTTT
CASSGREGLSTEAFF
>TRBJ1-1|TRBV28|.|TRBD1
TGTGCCAGCAGTGGACAGGGGGGCACTGAAGCTTTCTTT
CASSGQGGTEAFF
>TRBJ1-1|TRBV5-1|.|.
TGCGCCAGCAGCACCACGACAGGATTAGGCACTGAAGCTTTCTTT
CASSTTTGLGTEAFF
>TRBJ1-3|TRBV6-1|.|TRBD1
TGTGCCAGCAGTGAAGCCCGGGACAGCTCTGGAAACACCATATATTTT
CASSEARDSSGNTIYF
>TRBJ2-3|TRBV7-2|.|.
TGTGCCAGCAGCCAGAGCACAGATACGCAGTATTTT
CASSQSTDTQYF
>TRBJ2-5|TRBV6-1|.|.
TGTGCCAGCAGTGAAGCCGGAGGGCAGGGCCGGGAGACCCAGTACTTC
CASSEAGGQGRETQYF
>TRBJ1-4|TRBV5-1|.|.
TGCGCCAGCAGCCCCGAGGGAGAAAAACTGTTTTTT
CASSPEGEKLFF
>TRBJ2-2|TRBV7-9|few|.
TGTTCCAGCAGCTTAGTGGTTAGCGAGTTCGGGGAGCTGTTTTTT
CSSSLVVSEFGELFF
>TRBJ1-4|TRBV30|.|.
TGTGCCTGGAGTTCACTAATCGGGGTAGGAGAAAAACTGTTTTTT
CAWSSLIGVGEKLFF
>TRBJ1-2|TRBV2|.|.
TGTGCCAGCAGTGAACGGCGGACTAACTATGGCTACACCTTC
CASSERRTNYGYTF
>TRBJ2-1|TRBV7-9|.|TRBD2
TGTTCCAGCAACCCTTTTTTAAGCGGGGGGGCCGATGAGCAGTTCTTC
CSSNPFLSGGADEQFF
>TRBJ2-2|TRBV5-1|.|TRBD1
TGCGCCAGCAGCCACGGACAGGGGAACACCGGGGAGCTGTTTTTT
CASSHGQGNTGELFF
>TRBJ1-6|TRBV5-1|.|.
TGCGCCAGCAGCTTGGATGGCAGGGTTGATAATAATTCACCCCTCCACTTT
CASSLDGRVDNNSPLHF
>TRBJ2-1|TRBV27|few|.
TGTGCCAGCAGTAGGGACGGGGGGCTGCAGTTCTTC
CASSRDGGLQFF
>TRBJ1-2|TRBV7-9|.|.
TGTGCCAGCAGCTTCTCTTCCGGGGGGGTTGGTGGCTACACCTTC
CASSFSSGGVGGYTF
>TRBJ1-4|TRBV5-1|once|TRBD1
TGCGCCAGCAGCCAGGACAGGGGGAATGAAAAACTGTTTTTT
CASSQDRGNEKLFF
>TRBJ1-6|TRBV6-4|once|.
TGTGCCAGCAGTGACGACGGGGTAAATTCACCCCTCCACTTT
CASSDDGVNSPLHF
>TRBJ2-7|TRBV7-2|.|TRBD1
TGTGCCAGCAGACTCGGACAGGGAGGAACCTACGAGCAGTACTTC
CASRLGQGGTYEQYF
>TRBJ1-6|TRBV5-4|.|.
TGTGCCAGCAGCACTACAGGGTGGAGTAATAATTCACCCCTCCACTTT
CASSTTGWSNNSPLHF
>TRBJ1-2|TRBV11-2|.|.
TGTGCCAGCAGCTTTCGCGCGGGAGGCTACACCTTC
CASSFRAGGYTF
>TRBJ1-1|TRBV18|.|.
TGTGCCAGCTCACCACGGGGGCAGGACACTGAAGCTTTCTTT
CASSPRGQDTEAFF
>TRBJ2-1|TRBV10-3|few|TRBD2
TGTGCCATCAGGGGGGGGGAGGGGAGTCGAGAGCAGTTCTTC
CAIRGGEGSREQFF
>TRBJ1-5|TRBV6-1|.|.
TGTGCCAGCAGTTCCCATGGGGAGGAAGGTCAGCCCCAGCATTTT
CASSSHGEEGQPQHF
>TRBJ1-1|TRBV21-1|.|.
TGTGCAAGCCGGGGGGACACTGAAGCTTTCTTT
CASRGDTEAFF
>TRBJ1-2|TRBV28|.|TRBD1
TGTGCCAGCAGGCTAGACAGGGGGCAGGGCTACACCTTC
CASRLDRGQGYTF
>TRBJ2-3|TRBV9|.|.
TGTGCCAGCAGCGTAGCCCCGGGGATGAGCACAGATACGCAGTATTTT
CASSVAPGMSTDTQYF
>TRBJ1-6|TRBV5-1|once|TRBD1
TGCGCCAGCGCCGGTGGGACAGGGGGAAATTCACCCCTCCACTTT
CASAGGTGGNSPLHF